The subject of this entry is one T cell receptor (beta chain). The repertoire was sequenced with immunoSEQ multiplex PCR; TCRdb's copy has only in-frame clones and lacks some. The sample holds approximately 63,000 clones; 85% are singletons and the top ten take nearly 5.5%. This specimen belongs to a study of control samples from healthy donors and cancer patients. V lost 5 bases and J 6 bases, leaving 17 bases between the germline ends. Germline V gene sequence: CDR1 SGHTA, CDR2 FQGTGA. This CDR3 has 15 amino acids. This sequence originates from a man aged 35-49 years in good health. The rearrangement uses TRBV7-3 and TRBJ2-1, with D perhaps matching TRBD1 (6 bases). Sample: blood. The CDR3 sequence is CASSPRGTDFNEQFF. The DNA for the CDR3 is TGTGCCAGCAGCCCTAGGGGGACGGACTTCAATGAGCAGTTCTTC. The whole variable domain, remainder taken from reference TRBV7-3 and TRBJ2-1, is GAGVSQTPSNKVTEKGKYVELRCDPISGHTALYWYRQSLGQGPEFLIYFQGTGAADDSGLPNDRFFAVRPEGSVSTLKIQRTERGDSAVYLCASSPRGTDFNEQFFGPGTRLTVL.